The 10 T cell receptor beta chains below were found in one sample sequenced in a study of T-cell reconstitution after alpha-beta-depleted transplantation in children. TCRbeta library preparation incorporated unique molecular identifiers. Each CDR3 protein is one row after TCRdb ran MiXCR on the PCR reads. The sample has 200,000 to 250,000 distinct CDR3 sequences, approximately 9.5% seen once. The sequences come from PBMCs from the stem cell graft donor, collected from the stem cell graft. The origin of the receptors is a human donor who donated a stem cell graft to a child with acute lymphoblastic leukemia.

In this sample, this clonotype turned up a few times. The chain joins TRBV20-1 to TRBJ2-1; 8 nucleotides align to TRBD1. The CDR3 sequence is 14 residues long. Germline assignment: CDR1 DFQATT and CDR2 SNEGSKA (reference sequence). In DNA form, the CDR3 reads TGCAGCATGTCAGGACAGGGTACATACAATGAGCAGTTCTTC. Its protein product is CSMSGQGTYNEQFF.

The chain links TRBV4-3 to TRBJ1-2; D unresolved. CDR3 length: 14 amino acids. V lost 0 bases and J 4 bases, leaving 9 bases between the germline ends. CDR1 is LGHNA and CDR2 is YSLEER in the germline V gene. The CDR3 sequence is CASSQDSVRYGYTF. The CDR3 coding sequence is TGCGCCAGCAGCCAAGACTCCGTGCGCTATGGCTACACCTTC.

The V and J genes are TRBV6-2 or TRBV6-3 and TRBJ2-3; 7 positions agree with TRBD2. CDR1 is MNHEY, CDR2 SVGEGT, per germline. This CDR3 comprises 15 residues. The ends lost 11 bases at V and 1 base at J; junction bases unmatched: 12. Written as DNA, the CDR3 is TGTGCCGGCTATCCCCGGGCGGGGGGCACAGATACGCAGTATTTT. Encoded protein: CAGYPRAGGTDTQYF.

This clonotype was picked up many times. The chain recombines TRBV29-1 with TRBJ1-2, with 9 bases matching TRBD1. V lost 6 bases, J lost 8 bases, and 7 bases stayed unmatched. CDR1 SQVTM and CDR2 ANQGSEA come from the germline V gene. The CDR3 covers 12 residues. CDR3 nucleotide sequence: TGCAGCGTAGAACAGGGGGCCGGGGGCTACACCTTC. Its protein is CSVEQGAGGYTF.

The J gene is TRBJ1-1, the V gene TRBV5-1; 8 positions match TRBD1. In germline, CDR1 is SGHRS, CDR2 YFSETQ. CDR3 size: 17 residues. The V and J ends lost 6 bases and 0 bases, in that order; junction bases with no gene match: 13. The CDR3 sequence: CASTVGTGGIMNTEAFF. CDR3 nucleotide sequence: TGCGCCAGCACCGTAGGAACAGGGGGGATCATGAACACTGAAGCTTTCTTT. Drawing the rest from reference TRBV5-1 and TRBJ1-1, the complete variable domain is KAGVTQTPRYLIKTRGQQVTLSCSPISGHRSVSWYQQTPGQGLQFLFEYFSETQRNKGNFPGRFSGRQFSNSRSEMNVSTLELGDSALYLCASTVGTGGIMNTEAFFGQGTRLTVV.

This clonotype was observed at least ten times. The chain has TRBV6-5 and TRBJ2-7; no clear D. CDR1 MNHEY and CDR2 SVGAGI come from the germline V gene. V lost 4 bases and J 0 bases, leaving 13 bases between the germline ends. The CDR3 consists of 15 residues. CDR3 nucleotides: TGTGCCAGCAGTTCGACACGTAGGAGCTCCTACGAGCAGTACTTC. This gives the protein CASSSTRRSSYEQYF.

This clonotype was seen many times. The J gene is TRBJ1-3, the V gene TRBV12-3 or TRBV12-4, with TRBD1 as a possible D gene (6 bases). This CDR3 spans 16 amino acids. With 2 bases removed from V and 0 bases from J, the gap between germline ends came to 11 bases. Here the CDR3 reads CASSLKGGSSGNTIYF. The DNA for the CDR3 is TGTGCCAGCAGTTTAAAAGGGGGAAGCTCTGGAAACACCATATATTTT.

The table lists this clonotype with many counts. The chain carries TRBV29-1 and TRBJ1-6, with TRBD1 matching 7 bases. The CDR3 consists of 13 residues. After removal of 6 bases from V and 6 bases from J, the junction contained 5 bases not matched to a gene. Per the germline V gene, CDR1 is SQVTM and CDR2 is ANQGSEA. The CDR3 loop reads CSVLTGINSPLHF. In nucleotides, the CDR3 is TGCAGCGTACTGACAGGGATTAATTCACCCCTCCACTTT.

In this sample, this clonotype turned up many times. The V gene is TRBV6-5, the J gene TRBJ1-1, with TRBD1 identical over 7 bases. Germline V CDR1 and CDR2: MNHEY, SVGAGI. The CDR3 spans 12 residues. The V gene end was trimmed by 4 bases and the J gene end by 13 bases; junction bases not matched to a gene: 9. CDR3 in DNA: TGTGCCAGCAGTTTAACCGGGACAGTGGTTTTCTTT. Encoded protein: CASSLTGTVVFF.

On this clonotype: A junction end diverges from the germline sequence, so it may reflect a read error. The V gene is TRBV5-1, the J gene TRBJ2-7; TRBD1 aligns across 9 bases. Germline CDR1 SGHRS, CDR2 YFSETQ. This CDR3 contains 15 residues. The CDR3 DNA reads as TGCTCCAGCAGCTTCCGACAGGGGGGAACCTACGAGCAGTACTTC. It encodes CSSSFRQGGTYEQYF. The full variable domain, completed using reference TRBV5-1 and TRBJ2-7, is KAGVTQTPRYLIKTRGQQVTLSCSPISGHRSVSWYQQTPGQGLQFLFEYFSETQRNKGNFPGRFSGRQFSNSRSEMNVSTLELGDSALYLCSSSFRQGGTYEQYFGPGTRLTVT.